This paragraph covers one T cell receptor beta chain sequence. The sample comes from a study of monozygotic twins with inflammatory bowel disease. No sorting of T cells preceded isolation of total RNA from whole blood. The CDR3 spans 13 residues. Eight separate reactions for every sample produced the cDNA. Via template switching, UMIs carrying a 6-nucleotide sample barcode were introduced. TCRdb reworked the 5' RACE reads into one entry per CDR3 protein, no DNA. Its clone listing holds some 160,000 distinct CDR3 sequences. The chain couples TRBV12-3 or TRBV12-4 to TRBJ1-2; TCRdb's D call, TRBD1, is unchecked because there is no DNA. The clonotype originates from a human donor with ulcerative colitis or Crohn's disease, or a healthy co-twin of an affected twin (not recorded which). The sequenced material came from blood. CDR3 protein: CASSLAGRHGYTF.